A single sample is the source of the 7 T cell receptor beta chains below, sequenced in a study of CD8+CD57+ T cells in acquired aplastic anemia. Profiling that covered TCR beta VDJ and CDR3 relied on genomic DNA as its template. TCRdb ran MiXCR on the reads and lists one entry per CDR3 protein. The sample has 150,000 to 200,000 distinct CDR3 sequences; 70% to 80% are singletons. Whoever was chosen for sequencing had shown CD8+CD57+ cell expansion by flow cytometry. The sequenced material came from sorted CD4+, CD8+, or CD8+CD57+ T cells (not recorded which) from PBMCs. The receptors derive from a human donor with aplastic anemia.

This clonotype was recorded at least ten times. The chain uses TRBV12-3 or TRBV12-4 and TRBJ2-5; D may be TRBD1 (5 bases). V was shortened by 3 bases and J by 5 bases, with 16 bases between the two germline ends. The CDR3 has 15 residues. CDR3 nucleotides: TGTGCCAGCAGTTTTAGTATGGGGCAGGAGGAGACCCAGTACTTC. This encodes CASSFSMGQEETQYF.

The table lists this clonotype with a few counts. The chain is built from TRBV7-8 and TRBJ2-4, with TRBD2 matching over 13 bases. From germline, CDR1 is SGHVS and CDR2 FQNEAQ. After removal of 3 bases from V and 1 base from J, the junction contained 3 bases not matched to a gene. CDR3 length: 17 amino acids. The CDR3 spells CASSFSTSGGAKNIQYF. Here the CDR3 DNA reads TGTGCCAGCAGCTTCTCGACTAGCGGGGGGGCCAAAAACATTCAGTACTTC.

This clonotype was counted a single time. DNA of the CDR3: TGTGCCAGCACTCGACAGGGTAACACCGGGGAGCTGTTTTTT. Translating it yields CASTRQGNTGELFF. This chain uses TRBV2 with TRBJ2-2; 7 nucleotides align to TRBD1. CDR1 is SNHLY, CDR2 FYNNEI, per germline. Trimming cost V 7 bases and J 2 bases; bases outside gene matches: 4. This CDR3 has 14 amino acids.

The J gene is TRBJ2-6, the V gene TRBV20-1; 8 positions match TRBD1. The CDR3 length is 16 residues. Germline V lookup: CDR1 DFQATT, CDR2 SNEGSKA (reference sequence). The J segment lost 4 bases and the V segment lost 6 bases, leaving 11 bases of the junction unmatched. This chain's CDR3 is CSAQGAYRLGANVLTF. Written as DNA, the CDR3 is TGCAGTGCGCAGGGGGCTTACCGCCTCGGGGCCAACGTCCTGACTTTC.

The chain links TRBV20-1 to TRBJ2-5; 7 bases are shared with TRBD1. J gave up 3 bases and V 7 bases, and 8 bases lay outside the gene matches. The germline gives CDR1 DFQATT, CDR2 SNEGSKA (reference sequence). The CDR3 sequence is 13 residues long. Here the CDR3 reads CSVRAGGEETQYF. DNA of the CDR3: TGCAGTGTTAGGGCAGGGGGAGAAGAGACCCAGTACTTC.

This chain uses TRBV7-6 with TRBJ2-7, with D perhaps matching TRBD1 (6 bases). The CDR3 is made up of 15 amino acids. Trimming removed 1 base from V and 2 bases from J, with 12 bases in between. From germline, CDR1 is SGHVS and CDR2 FNYEAQ. The CDR3 nucleotides are TGTGCCAGCAGCTTAGGGTCAGGGGTAACCTACGAGCAGTACTTC. Translating gives CASSLGSGVTYEQYF.

The chain is built from TRBV24-1 and TRBJ1-2; D unresolved. This CDR3 region has 13 residues. The germline gives CDR1 KGHDR, CDR2 SFDVKD. V lost 3 bases to trimming and J lost 5 bases, with 9 bases between them. This CDR3 is CATSDNGWYGYTF. As DNA, the CDR3 is TGTGCCACCAGTGATAACGGGTGGTATGGCTACACCTTC.